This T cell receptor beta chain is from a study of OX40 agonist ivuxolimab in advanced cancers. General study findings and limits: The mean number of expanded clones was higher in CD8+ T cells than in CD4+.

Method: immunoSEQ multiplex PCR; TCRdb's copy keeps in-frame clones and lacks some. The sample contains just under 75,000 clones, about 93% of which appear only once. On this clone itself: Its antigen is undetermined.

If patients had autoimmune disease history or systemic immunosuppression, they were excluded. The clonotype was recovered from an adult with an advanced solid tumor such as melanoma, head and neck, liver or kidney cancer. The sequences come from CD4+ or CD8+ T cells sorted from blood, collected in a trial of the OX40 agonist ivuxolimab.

CDR3 sequence (DNA): TGTGCCAGCAGCTTGGACTGGGGAGCAGGCACAGATACGCAGTATTTT. Its translation: CASSLDWGAGTDTQYF. V and J are TRBV5-6 and TRBJ2-3; perhaps TRBD2 as D (5 bases). This CDR3 contains 16 residues. CDR1 is SGHDT and CDR2 is YYEEEE in the germline V gene. V was trimmed by 0 bases and J by 1 base, leaving 12 bases between them. The full variable domain, its missing parts supplied by reference TRBV5-6 and TRBJ2-3, is DAGVTQSPTHLIKTRGQQVTLRCSPKSGHDTVSWYQQALGQGPQFIFQYYEEEERQRGNFPDRFSGHQFPNYSSELNVNALLLGDSALYLCASSLDWGAGTDTQYFGPGTRLTVL.